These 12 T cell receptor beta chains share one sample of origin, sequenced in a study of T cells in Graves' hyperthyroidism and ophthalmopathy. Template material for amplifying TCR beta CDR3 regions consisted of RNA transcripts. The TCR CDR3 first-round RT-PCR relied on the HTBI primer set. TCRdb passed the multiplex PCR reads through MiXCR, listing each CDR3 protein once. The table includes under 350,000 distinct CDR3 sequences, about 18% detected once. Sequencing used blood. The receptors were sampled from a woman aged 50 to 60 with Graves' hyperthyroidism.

The CDR3 region is CASSPKGTGVEQYF. CDR3 DNA sequence: TGTGCCAGCAGCCCCAAGGGGACAGGGGTTGAGCAGTACTTC. This sequence joins TRBV13 and TRBJ2-7; TRBD1 matches 10 bases. Germline V CDR1 and CDR2: PRHDT, FYEKMQ (reference sequence). The junction had 8 bases not matched to a gene; V was cut back by 5 bases and J by 7 bases. This CDR3 has 14 residues.

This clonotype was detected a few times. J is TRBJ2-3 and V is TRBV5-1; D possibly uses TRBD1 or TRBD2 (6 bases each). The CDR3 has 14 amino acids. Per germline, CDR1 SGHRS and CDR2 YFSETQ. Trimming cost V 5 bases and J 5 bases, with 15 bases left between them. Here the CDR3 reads CASRVSGGGDTQYF. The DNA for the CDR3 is TGCGCCAGCAGGGTAAGCGGAGGGGGAGATACGCAGTATTTT. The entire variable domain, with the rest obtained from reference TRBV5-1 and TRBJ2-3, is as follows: KAGVTQTPRYLIKTRGQQVTLSCSPISGHRSVSWYQQTPGQGLQFLFEYFSETQRNKGNFPGRFSGRQFSNSRSEMNVSTLELGDSALYLCASRVSGGGDTQYFGPGTRLTVL.

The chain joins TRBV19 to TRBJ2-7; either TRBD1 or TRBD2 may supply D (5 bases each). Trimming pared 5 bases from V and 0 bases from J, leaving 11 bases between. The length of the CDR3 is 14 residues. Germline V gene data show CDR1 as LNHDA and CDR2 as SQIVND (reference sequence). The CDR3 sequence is CASSGTPTSYEQYF. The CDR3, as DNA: TGTGCCAGTAGTGGGACGCCGACCTCCTACGAGCAGTACTTC.

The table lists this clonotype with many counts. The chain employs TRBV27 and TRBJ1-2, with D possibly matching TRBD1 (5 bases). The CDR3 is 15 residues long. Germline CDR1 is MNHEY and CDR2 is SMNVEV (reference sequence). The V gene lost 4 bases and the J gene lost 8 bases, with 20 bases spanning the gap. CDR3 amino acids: CASSSGLGNRRGYTF. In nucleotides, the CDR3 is TGTGCCAGCAGTTCAGGGTTGGGAAATCGGAGGGGCTACACCTTC.

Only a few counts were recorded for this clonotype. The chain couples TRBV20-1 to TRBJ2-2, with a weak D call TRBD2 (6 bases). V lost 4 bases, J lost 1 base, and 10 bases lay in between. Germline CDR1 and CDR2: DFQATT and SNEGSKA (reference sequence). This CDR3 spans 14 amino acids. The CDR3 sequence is CSAKLRGNTGELFF. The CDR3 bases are TGCAGTGCTAAGTTGCGGGGGAACACCGGGGAGCTGTTTTTT.

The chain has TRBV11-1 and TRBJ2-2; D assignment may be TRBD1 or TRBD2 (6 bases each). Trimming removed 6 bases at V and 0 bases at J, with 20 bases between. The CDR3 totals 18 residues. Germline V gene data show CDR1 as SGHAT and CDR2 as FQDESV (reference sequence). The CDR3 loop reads CASSGGGTSFANTGELFF. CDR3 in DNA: TGTGCCAGCAGTGGGGGCGGGACCTCGTTCGCGAACACCGGGGAGCTGTTTTTT.

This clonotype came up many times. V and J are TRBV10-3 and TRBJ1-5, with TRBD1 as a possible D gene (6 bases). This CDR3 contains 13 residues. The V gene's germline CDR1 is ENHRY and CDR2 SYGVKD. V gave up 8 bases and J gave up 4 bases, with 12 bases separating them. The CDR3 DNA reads TGTGCCATCTCGAAGGACAGTAATCAGCCCCAGCATTTT. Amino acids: CAISKDSNQPQHF.

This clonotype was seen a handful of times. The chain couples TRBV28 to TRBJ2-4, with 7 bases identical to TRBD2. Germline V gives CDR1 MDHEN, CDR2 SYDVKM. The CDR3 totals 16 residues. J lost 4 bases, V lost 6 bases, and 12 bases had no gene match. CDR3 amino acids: CASSRESLAEKNIQYF. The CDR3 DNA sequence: TGTGCCAGCAGCCGGGAATCGCTAGCGGAAAAAAACATTCAGTACTTC.

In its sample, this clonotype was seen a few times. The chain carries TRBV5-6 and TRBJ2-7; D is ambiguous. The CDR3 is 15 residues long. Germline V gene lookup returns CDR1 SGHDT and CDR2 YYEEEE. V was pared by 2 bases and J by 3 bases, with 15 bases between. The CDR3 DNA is TGTGCCAGCAGCTTAAACCGAGACGGCCTCTACGAGCAGTACTTC. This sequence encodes CASSLNRDGLYEQYF. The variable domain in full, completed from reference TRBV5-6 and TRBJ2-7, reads DAGVTQSPTHLIKTRGQQVTLRCSPKSGHDTVSWYQQALGQGPQFIFQYYEEEERQRGNFPDRFSGHQFPNYSSELNVNALLLGDSALYLCASSLNRDGLYEQYFGPGTRLTVT.

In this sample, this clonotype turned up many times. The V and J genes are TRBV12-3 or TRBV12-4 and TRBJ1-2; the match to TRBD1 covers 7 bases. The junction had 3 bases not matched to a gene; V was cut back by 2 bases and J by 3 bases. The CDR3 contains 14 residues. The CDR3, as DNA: TGTGCCAGCAGTTTAACAGGGGATTACTATGGCTACACCTTC. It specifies CASSLTGDYYGYTF.

The CDR3 DNA is TGTGCCAGCATGGACAGGGCGAACACCGGGGAGCTGTTTTTT. As protein: CASMDRANTGELFF. This sequence joins TRBV27 and TRBJ2-2, with TRBD1 identical over 8 bases. Germline CDR1 is MNHEY and CDR2 is SMNVEV (reference sequence). CDR3 size: 14 residues. Trimming at V came to 7 bases and at J to 0 bases, leaving 1 base not matched to a gene.

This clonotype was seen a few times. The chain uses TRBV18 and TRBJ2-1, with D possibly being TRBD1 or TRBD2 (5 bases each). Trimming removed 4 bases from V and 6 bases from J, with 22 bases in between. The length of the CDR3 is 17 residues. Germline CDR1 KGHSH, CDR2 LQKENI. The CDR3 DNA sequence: TGTGCCAGCTCACAAAACCTACAGCACGGGACCCCCAATGAGCAGTTCTTC. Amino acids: CASSQNLQHGTPNEQFF.